This T cell receptor beta chain appears in the sequencing data of a study of cytomegalovirus exposure and HLA in healthy donors. Worth noting for this clone: The antigen is not known.

V gave up 4 bases and J gave up 0 bases, with 18 bases separating them. CDR1 and CDR2 from the germline V gene are SGHNT and YENEEA. There are 17 residues in the CDR3. The PCR contained 60 Vbeta and 13 Jbeta primers. Repertoires were generated with immunoSEQ multiplex PCR, while TCRdb's copy carries only in-frame clones and drops some. The sample lists more than 85,000 clones, about 69% seen once, with 1.3% in the top ten. Findings and caveats of the study: Only CMV serostatus was available as immune exposure information. For TCR beta chains, V- and J-gene trimming was later linked to a missense DCLRE1C variant.

The material sequenced was PBMCs. This clonotype was obtained from a man between 40 and 49 years old in good health and CMV-seronegative. The V gene is TRBV11-3, the J gene TRBJ1-1; D perhaps matches TRBD1 (6 bases). The CDR3 DNA is TGTGCCAGCAGCTCCGGACAGCGGATTATCATGAACACTGAAGCTTTCTTT. Encoded protein: CASSSGQRIIMNTEAFF.